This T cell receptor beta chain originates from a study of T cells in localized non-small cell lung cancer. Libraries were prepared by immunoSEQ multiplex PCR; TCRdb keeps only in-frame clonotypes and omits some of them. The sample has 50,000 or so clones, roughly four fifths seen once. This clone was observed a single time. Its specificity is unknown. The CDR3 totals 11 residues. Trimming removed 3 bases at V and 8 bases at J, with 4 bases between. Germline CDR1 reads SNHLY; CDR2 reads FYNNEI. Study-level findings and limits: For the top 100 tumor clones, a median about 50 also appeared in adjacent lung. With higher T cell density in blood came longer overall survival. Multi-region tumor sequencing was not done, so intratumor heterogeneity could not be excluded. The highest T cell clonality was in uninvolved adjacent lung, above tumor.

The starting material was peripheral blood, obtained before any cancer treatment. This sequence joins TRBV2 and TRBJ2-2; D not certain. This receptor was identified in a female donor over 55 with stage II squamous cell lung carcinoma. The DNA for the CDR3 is TGTGCCAGCAGTGACAGGGGGGAGCTGTTTTTT. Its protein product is CASSDRGELFF. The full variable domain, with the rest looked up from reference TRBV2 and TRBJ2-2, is EPEVTQTPSHQVTQMGQEVILRCVPISNHLYFYWYRQILGQKVEFLVSFYNNEISEKSEIFDDQFSVERPDGSNFTLKIRSTKLEDSAMYFCASSDRGELFFGEGSRLTVL.